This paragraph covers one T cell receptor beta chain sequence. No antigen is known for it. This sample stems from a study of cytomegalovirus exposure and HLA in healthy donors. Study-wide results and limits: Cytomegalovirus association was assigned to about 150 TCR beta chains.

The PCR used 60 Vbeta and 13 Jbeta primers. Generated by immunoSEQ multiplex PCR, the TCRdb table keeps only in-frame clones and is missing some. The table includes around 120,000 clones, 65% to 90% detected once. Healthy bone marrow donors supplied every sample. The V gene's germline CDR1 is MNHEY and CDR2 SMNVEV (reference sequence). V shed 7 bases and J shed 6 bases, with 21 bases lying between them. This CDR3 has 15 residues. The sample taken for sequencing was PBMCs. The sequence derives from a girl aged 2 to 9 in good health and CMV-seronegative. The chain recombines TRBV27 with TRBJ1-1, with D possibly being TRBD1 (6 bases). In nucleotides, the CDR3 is TGTGCCAGCAACGAGATGGACAGAACACCCGCTGAAGCTTTCTTT. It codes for CASNEMDRTPAEAFF.